Following are 3 T cell receptor beta chains from one sample sequenced in a study of post-analysis software for immune sequencing data. Study-wide points: Roughly 5 TRBV segments occurring more often in patients than controls included TRBV5-6, TRBV5-1 and TRBV20-1.

Built from TCR beta cDNA, the libraries had unique molecular identifiers in them. MiXCR was run by TCRdb on the PCR reads, yielding one entry per CDR3 protein. The data show about 400,000 distinct CDR3 sequences, less than 40% seen once. The antigens these receptors bind are not known. The source material was blood. These receptors originate from a girl aged 5-17 years with multiple sclerosis.

Only a few counts were recorded for this clonotype. The junction does not match germline at one end; this may be a read error. The chain uses TRBV20-1 and TRBJ1-4, with D unresolved. This CDR3 is 15 amino acids long. Per the germline V gene, CDR1 is DFQATT and CDR2 is SNEGSKA (reference sequence). The CDR3 loop reads CSTRDRAGTNEKLFF. CDR3 bases: TGCAGTACTAGAGATAGGGCAGGTACTAATGAAAAACTGTTTTTT.

This clonotype was seen a handful of times. The chain combines TRBV20-1 with TRBJ2-5; 7 nucleotides line up with TRBD2. CDR1 is DFQATT, CDR2 SNEGSKA, per germline (reference sequence). J lost 1 base, V lost 3 bases, and 2 bases had no gene match. The CDR3 has 13 residues. The CDR3 here is CSASGGIQETQYF. The CDR3, as DNA: TGCAGTGCTAGCGGGGGGATCCAAGAGACCCAGTACTTC.

This chain joins TRBV6-5 and TRBJ2-3; a possible D gene is TRBD1 (7 bases). The V end lost 0 bases, the J end lost 8 bases, and 15 bases lay between the germline ends. CDR1 and CDR2 from the germline V gene are MNHEY and SVGAGI. The CDR3 is 15 residues long. The CDR3 protein is CASSYSMQGGGTQYF. Here the CDR3 DNA reads TGTGCCAGCAGTTACTCGATGCAGGGGGGAGGTACGCAGTATTTT.